This T cell receptor (beta chain) was sequenced for a study of identical twins. Healthy Caucasians provided all donations. TCRdb itself ran the 5' RACE reads through MiXCR, one entry per CDR3 protein. The sample includes roughly 1,500,000 distinct CDR3 sequences, about 32% of them seen just once. Trimming at V came to 4 bases and at J to 7 bases, leaving 10 bases not matched to a gene. Germline CDR1 is MDHEN and CDR2 is SYDVKM. The CDR3 extends over 14 amino acids. This TCR was recovered from a newborn girl in good health. The chain uses TRBV28 and TRBJ2-7; 7 bases fit TRBD2. Input material: cord blood. The CDR3 region has the DNA TGTGCCAGCAGTTCCCGGACTAGATCATTGGAGCAGTACTTC. Residues: CASSSRTRSLEQYF. Full variable domain (remainder filled in from reference TRBV28 and TRBJ2-7): DVKVTQSSRYLVKRTGEKVFLECVQDMDHENMFWYRQDPGLGLRLIYFSYDVKMKEKGDIPEGYSVSREKKERFSLILESASTNQTSMYLCASSSRTRSLEQYFGPGTRLTVT.